The present entry profiles one T cell receptor (beta chain) with its context. Its antigen is not known. The sample originates from a study of OX40 agonist ivuxolimab in advanced cancers. Looking at the study overall: Every 2 weeks, patients got intravenous ivuxolimab at one of six dose levels (0.01-10 mg/kg). Broader study findings: Mean expanded clone counts were higher in CD8+ than CD4+ T cells. It was also the case that some nonresponders had low normalized T-cell clonal expansion.

Method: immunoSEQ multiplex PCR; TCRdb's copy keeps in-frame clones and lacks some. The sample has fewer than 65,000 clones, 80% to 90% seen once. This CDR3 has 14 residues. Germline assignment: CDR1 SGDLS and CDR2 YYNGEE. J was trimmed by 4 bases and V by 4 bases; bases with no gene match: 6. Sample: CD4+ or CD8+ T cells sorted from blood, taken in a trial of the OX40 agonist ivuxolimab. The gene calls are TRBV9 and TRBJ2-3, with 7 positions matching TRBD2. This clonotype was sampled from an adult with an advanced solid tumor such as melanoma, head and neck, liver or kidney cancer. The CDR3 DNA reads as TGTGCCAGCAGCTCCGGACTAGTCCCAGATACGCAGTATTTT. Translating gives CASSSGLVPDTQYF.